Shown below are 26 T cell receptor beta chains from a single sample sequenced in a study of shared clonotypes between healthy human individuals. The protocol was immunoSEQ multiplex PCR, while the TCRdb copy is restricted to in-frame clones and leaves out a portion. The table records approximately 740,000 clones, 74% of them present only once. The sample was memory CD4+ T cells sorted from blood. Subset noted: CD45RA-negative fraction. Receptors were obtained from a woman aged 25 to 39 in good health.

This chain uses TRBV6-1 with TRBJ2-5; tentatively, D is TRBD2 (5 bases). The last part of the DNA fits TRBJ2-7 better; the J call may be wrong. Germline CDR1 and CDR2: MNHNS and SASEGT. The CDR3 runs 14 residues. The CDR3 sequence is CASSHGLRSYEQYF. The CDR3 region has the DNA TGTGCCAGCAGCCACGGACTCCGCTCCTACGAGCAGTACTTC.

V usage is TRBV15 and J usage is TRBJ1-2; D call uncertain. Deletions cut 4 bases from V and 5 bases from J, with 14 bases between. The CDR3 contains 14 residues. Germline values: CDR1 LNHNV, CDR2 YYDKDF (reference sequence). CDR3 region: CATSNVVLGYGYTF. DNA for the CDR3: TGTGCCACCAGCAACGTGGTTTTGGGGTATGGCTACACCTTC.

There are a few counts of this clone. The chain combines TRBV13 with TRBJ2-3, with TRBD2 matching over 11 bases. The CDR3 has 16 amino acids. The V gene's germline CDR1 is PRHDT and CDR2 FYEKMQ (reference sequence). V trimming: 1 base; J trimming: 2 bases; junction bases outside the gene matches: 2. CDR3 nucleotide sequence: TGTGCCAGCAGCTTAGCGACTAGCGGGAACACAGATACGCAGTATTTT. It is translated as CASSLATSGNTDTQYF.

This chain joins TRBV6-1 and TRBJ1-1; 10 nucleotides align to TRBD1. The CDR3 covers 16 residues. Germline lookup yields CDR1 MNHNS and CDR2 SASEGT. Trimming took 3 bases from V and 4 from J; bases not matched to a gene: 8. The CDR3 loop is CASSDRTGGKGTEAFF. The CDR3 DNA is TGTGCCAGCAGTGATCGGACAGGGGGAAAGGGCACTGAAGCTTTCTTT.

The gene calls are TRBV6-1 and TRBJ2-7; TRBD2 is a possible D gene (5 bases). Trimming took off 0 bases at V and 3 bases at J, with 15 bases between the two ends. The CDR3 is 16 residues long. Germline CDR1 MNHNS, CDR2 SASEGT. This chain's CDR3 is CASSEAVREGLYEQYF. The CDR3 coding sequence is TGTGCCAGCAGTGAAGCGGTGAGGGAAGGTCTCTACGAGCAGTACTTC.

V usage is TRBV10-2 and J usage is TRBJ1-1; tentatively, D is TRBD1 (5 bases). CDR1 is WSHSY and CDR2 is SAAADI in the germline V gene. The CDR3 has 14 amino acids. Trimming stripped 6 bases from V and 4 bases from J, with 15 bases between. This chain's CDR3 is CASRTGGRGTEAFF. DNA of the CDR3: TGCGCCAGCAGGACGGGGGGTCGGGGCACTGAAGCTTTCTTT.

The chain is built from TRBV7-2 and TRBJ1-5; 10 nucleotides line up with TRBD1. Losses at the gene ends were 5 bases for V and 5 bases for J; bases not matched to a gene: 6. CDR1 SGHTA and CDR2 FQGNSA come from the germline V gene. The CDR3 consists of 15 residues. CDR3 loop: CASSREDRGHQPQHF. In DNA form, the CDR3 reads TGTGCCAGCAGCAGAGAAGACAGGGGGCATCAGCCCCAGCATTTT.

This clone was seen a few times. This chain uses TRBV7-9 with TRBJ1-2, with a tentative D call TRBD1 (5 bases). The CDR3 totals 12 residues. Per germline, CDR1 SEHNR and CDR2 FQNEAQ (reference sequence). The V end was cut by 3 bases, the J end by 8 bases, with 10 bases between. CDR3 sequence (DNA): TGTGCCAGCAGCTTTCAGGGTCGCGGCTACACCTTC. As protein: CASSFQGRGYTF.

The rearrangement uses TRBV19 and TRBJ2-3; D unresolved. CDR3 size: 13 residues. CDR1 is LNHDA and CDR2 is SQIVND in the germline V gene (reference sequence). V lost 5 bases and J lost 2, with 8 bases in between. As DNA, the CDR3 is TGTGCCAGTAGTTACCGGGCCACAGATACGCAGTATTTT. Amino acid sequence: CASSYRATDTQYF.

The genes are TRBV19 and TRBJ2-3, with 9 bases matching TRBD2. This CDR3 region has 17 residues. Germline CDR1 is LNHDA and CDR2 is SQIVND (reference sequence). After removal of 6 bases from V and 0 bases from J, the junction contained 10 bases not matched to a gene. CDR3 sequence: CASRFRASGTSTDTQYF. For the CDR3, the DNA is TGTGCCAGTAGGTTTAGGGCTAGCGGGACTAGCACAGATACGCAGTATTTT. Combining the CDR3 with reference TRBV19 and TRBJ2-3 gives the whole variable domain DGGITQSPKYLFRKEGQNVTLSCEQNLNHDAMYWYRQDPGQGLRLIYYSQIVNDFQKGDIAEGYSVSREKKESFPLTVTSAQKNPTAFYLCASRFRASGTSTDTQYFGPGTRLTVL.

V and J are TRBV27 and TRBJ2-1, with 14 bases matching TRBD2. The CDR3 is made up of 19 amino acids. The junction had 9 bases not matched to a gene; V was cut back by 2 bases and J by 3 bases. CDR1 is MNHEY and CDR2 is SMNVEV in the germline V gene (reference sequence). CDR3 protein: CASSLRGTSGGLGYNEQFF. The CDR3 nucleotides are TGTGCCAGCAGTTTAAGGGGGACTAGCGGGGGCTTGGGCTACAATGAGCAGTTCTTC.

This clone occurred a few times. The CDR3 protein is CASSFDRGGTEAFF. The CDR3 DNA follows: TGTGCCAGCAGTTTTGATAGAGGGGGGACTGAAGCTTTCTTT. The V and J genes are TRBV27 and TRBJ1-1; possible D gene TRBD1, 6 bases. This CDR3 contains 14 residues. Trimming took 3 bases from V and 5 from J, leaving 13 bases between them. CDR1 MNHEY and CDR2 SMNVEV come from the germline V gene (reference sequence).

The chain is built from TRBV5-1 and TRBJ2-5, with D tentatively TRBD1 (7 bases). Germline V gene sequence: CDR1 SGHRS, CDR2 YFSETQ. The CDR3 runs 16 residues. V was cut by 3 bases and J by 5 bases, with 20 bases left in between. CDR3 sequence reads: CASSWGATGTGETQYF. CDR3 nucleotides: TGCGCCAGCAGCTGGGGGGCGACAGGGACTGGGGAGACCCAGTACTTC.

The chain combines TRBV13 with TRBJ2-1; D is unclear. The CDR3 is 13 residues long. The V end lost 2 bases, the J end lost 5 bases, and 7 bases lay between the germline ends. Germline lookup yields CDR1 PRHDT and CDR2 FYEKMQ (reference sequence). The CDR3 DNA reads TGTGCCAGCAGCTTAACCCCCGACAATGAGCAGTTCTTC. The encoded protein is CASSLTPDNEQFF. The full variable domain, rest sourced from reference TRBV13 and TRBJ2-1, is AAGVIQSPRHLIKEKRETATLKCYPIPRHDTVYWYQQGPGQDPQFLISFYEKMQSDKGSIPDRFSAQQFSDYHSELNMSSLELGDSALYFCASSLTPDNEQFFGPGTRLTVL.

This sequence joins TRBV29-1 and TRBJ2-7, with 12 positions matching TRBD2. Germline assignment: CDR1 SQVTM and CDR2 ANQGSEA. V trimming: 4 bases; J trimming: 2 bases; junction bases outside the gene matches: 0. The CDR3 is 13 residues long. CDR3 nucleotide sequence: TGCAGCGTTGGGACTAGCGGGACCTACGAGCAGTACTTC. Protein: CSVGTSGTYEQYF.

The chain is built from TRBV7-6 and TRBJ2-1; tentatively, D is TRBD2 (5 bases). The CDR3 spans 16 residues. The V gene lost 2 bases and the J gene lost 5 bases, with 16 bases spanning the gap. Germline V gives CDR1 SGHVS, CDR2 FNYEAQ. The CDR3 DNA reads TGTGCCAGCAGCTTACGCACTAGAGCGACACACAATGAGCAGTTCTTC. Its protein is CASSLRTRATHNEQFF.

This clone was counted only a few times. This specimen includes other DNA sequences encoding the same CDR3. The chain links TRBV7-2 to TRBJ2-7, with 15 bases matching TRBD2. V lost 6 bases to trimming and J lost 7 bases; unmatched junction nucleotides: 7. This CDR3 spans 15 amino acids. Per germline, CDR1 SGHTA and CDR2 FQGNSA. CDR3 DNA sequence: TGTGCCAGCAGGCCCCCGGGACTAGCGGGAGGAGAGCAGTACTTC. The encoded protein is CASRPPGLAGGEQYF.

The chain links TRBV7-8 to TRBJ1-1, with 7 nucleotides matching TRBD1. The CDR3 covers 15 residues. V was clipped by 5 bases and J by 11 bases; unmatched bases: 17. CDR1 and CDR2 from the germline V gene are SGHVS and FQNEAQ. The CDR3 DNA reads TGTGCCAGCAGCCCAAACAGGGGACCATCGCTATTCGCTTTCTTT. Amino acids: CASSPNRGPSLFAFF.

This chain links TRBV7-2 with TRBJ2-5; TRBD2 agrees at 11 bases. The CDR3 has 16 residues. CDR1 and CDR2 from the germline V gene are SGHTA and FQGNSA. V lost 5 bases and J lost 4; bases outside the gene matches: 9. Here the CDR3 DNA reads TGTGCCAGCAGCCTTAACCCCGGACTAGCGGGAGAGACCCAGTACTTC. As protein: CASSLNPGLAGETQYF.

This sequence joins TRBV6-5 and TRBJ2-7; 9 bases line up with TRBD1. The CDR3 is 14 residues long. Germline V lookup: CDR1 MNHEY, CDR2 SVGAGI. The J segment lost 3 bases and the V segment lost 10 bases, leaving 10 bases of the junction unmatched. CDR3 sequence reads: CATQRGTGIYEQYF. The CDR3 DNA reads TGTGCCACACAACGGGGGACAGGGATCTACGAGCAGTACTTC.

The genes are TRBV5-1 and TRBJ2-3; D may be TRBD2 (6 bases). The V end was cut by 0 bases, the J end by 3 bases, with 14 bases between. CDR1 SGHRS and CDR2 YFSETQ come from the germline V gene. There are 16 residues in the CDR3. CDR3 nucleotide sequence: TGCGCCAGCAGCTTGGTAGCGGTAAGGAGAACAGATACGCAGTATTTT. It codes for CASSLVAVRRTDTQYF.

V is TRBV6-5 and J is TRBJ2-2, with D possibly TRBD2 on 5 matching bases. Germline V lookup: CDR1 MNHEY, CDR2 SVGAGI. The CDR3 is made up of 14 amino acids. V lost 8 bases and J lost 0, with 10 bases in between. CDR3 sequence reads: CASVRDPNTGELFF. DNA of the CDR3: TGTGCCAGCGTTCGGGATCCGAACACCGGGGAGCTGTTTTTT.

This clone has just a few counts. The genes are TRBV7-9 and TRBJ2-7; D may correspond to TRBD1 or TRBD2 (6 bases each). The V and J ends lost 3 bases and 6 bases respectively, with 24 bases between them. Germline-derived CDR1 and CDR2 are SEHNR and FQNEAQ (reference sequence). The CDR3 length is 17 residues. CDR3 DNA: TGTGCCAGCAGCTTCCTGTCACGGGGGCTAGAGGTGACCGAGCAGTACTTC. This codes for CASSFLSRGLEVTEQYF.

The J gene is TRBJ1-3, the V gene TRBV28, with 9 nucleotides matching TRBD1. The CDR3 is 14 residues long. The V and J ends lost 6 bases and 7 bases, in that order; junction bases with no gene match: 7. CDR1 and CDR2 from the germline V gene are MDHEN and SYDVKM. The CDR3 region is CASRPPGTGNTIYF. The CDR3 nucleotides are TGTGCCAGCAGGCCCCCCGGGACAGGGAACACCATATATTTT.

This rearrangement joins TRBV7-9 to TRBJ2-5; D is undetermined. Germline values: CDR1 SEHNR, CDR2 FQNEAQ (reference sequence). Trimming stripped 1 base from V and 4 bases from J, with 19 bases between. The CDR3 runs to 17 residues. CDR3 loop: CASSLGGGSGWPETQYF. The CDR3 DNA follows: TGTGCCAGCAGCTTAGGAGGTGGGTCTGGTTGGCCAGAGACCCAGTACTTC.

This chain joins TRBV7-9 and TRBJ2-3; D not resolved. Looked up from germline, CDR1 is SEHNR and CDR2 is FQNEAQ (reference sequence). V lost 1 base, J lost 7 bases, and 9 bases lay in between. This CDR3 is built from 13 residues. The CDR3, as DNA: TGTGCCAGCAGCTTAGGCACAACGAATACGCAGTATTTT. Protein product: CASSLGTTNTQYF.